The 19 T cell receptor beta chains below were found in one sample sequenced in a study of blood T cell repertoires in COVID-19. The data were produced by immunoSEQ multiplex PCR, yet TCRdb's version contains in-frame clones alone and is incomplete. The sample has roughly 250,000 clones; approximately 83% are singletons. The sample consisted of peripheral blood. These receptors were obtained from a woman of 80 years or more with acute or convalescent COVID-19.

CDR3 residues: CASSPEAGNRKHGYTF. For the CDR3, the DNA is TGCGCCAGCAGCCCGGAGGCGGGGAATCGGAAACATGGCTACACCTTC. The J gene is TRBJ1-2, the V gene TRBV5-1, with D unclear. This CDR3 contains 16 residues. Per germline, CDR1 SGHRS and CDR2 YFSETQ. The V and J ends lost 4 bases and 6 bases respectively, with 22 bases between them.

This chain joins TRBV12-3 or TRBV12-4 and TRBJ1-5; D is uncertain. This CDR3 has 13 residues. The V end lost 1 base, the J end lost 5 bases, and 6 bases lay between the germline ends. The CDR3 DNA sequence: TGTGCCAGCAGTTTAGTACAGCATCAGCCCCAGCATTTT. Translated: CASSLVQHQPQHF.

The CDR3 spells CASSLAGAGRNQPQHF. The CDR3, as DNA: TGCGCCAGCAGCTTGGCCGGTGCAGGGCGCAATCAGCCCCAGCATTTT. The chain uses TRBV5-1 and TRBJ1-5, with D tentatively TRBD1 (5 bases). Trimming shortened V by 0 bases and J by 2 bases, and 12 bases separated the two germline ends. Germline CDR1 reads SGHRS; CDR2 reads YFSETQ. This CDR3 region has 16 residues.

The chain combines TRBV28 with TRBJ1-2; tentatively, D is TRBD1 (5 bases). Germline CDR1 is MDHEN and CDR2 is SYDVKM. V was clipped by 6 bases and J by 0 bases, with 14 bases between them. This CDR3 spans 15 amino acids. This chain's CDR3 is CASSKRGSPNYGYTF. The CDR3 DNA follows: TGTGCCAGCAGCAAACGGGGGTCGCCTAACTATGGCTACACCTTC.

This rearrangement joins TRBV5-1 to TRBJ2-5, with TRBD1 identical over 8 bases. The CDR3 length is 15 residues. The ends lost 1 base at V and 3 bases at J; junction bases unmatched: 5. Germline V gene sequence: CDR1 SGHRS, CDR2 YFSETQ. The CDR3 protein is CASSLSRTGKETQYF. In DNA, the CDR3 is TGCGCCAGCAGCTTGTCGCGGACAGGGAAAGAGACCCAGTACTTC. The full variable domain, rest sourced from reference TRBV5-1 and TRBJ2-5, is KAGVTQTPRYLIKTRGQQVTLSCSPISGHRSVSWYQQTPGQGLQFLFEYFSETQRNKGNFPGRFSGRQFSNSRSEMNVSTLELGDSALYLCASSLSRTGKETQYFGPGTRLLVL.

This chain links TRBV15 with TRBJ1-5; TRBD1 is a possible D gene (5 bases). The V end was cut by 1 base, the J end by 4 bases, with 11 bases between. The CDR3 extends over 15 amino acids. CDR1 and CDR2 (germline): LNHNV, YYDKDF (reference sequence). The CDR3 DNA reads TGTGCCACCAGCAGAGGGCGAGCAGGGAATCAGCCCCAGCATTTT. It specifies CATSRGRAGNQPQHF. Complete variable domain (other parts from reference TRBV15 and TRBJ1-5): DAMVIQNPRYQVTQFGKPVTLSCSQTLNHNVMYWYQQKSSQAPKLLFHYYDKDFNNEADTPDNFQSRRPNTSFCFLDIRSPGLGDTAMYLCATSRGRAGNQPQHFGDGTRLSIL.

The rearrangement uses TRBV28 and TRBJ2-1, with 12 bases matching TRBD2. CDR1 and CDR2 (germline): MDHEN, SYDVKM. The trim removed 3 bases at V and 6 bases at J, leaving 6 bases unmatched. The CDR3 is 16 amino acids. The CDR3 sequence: CASSLGPSGGANEQFF. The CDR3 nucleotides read TGTGCCAGCAGTTTGGGCCCTAGCGGGGGGGCCAATGAGCAGTTCTTC.

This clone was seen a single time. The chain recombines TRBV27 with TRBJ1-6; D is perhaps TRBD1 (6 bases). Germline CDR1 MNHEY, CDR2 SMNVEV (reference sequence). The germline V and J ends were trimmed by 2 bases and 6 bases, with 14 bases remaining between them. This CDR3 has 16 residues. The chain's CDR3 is CASSLRVGRGNSPLHF. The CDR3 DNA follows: TGTGCCAGCAGTTTAAGGGTGGGCAGGGGTAATTCACCCCTCCACTTT.

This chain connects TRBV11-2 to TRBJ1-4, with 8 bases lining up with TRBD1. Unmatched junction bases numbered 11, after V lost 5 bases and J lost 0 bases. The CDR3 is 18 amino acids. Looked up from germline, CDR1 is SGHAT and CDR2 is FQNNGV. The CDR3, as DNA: TGTGCCAGCAGCGCACGGACAGGGATAGGAGCAACTAATGAAAAACTGTTTTTT. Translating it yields CASSARTGIGATNEKLFF.

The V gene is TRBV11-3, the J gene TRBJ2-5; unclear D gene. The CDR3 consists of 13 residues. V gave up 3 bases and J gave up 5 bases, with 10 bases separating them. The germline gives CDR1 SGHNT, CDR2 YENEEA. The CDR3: CASSLTSRETQYF. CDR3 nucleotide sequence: TGTGCCAGCAGCTTGACATCTCGGGAGACCCAGTACTTC.

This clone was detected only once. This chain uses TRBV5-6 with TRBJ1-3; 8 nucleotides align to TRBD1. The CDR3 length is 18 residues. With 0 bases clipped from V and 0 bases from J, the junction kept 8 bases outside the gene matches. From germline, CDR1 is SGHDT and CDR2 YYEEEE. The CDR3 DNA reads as TGTGCCAGCAGCTTGGACGCAGGGGGCCCTTACTCTGGAAACACCATATATTTT. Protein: CASSLDAGGPYSGNTIYF.

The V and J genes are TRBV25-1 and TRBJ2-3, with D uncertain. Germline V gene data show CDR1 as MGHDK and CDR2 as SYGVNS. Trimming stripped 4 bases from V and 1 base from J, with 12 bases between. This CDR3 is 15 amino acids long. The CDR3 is CASSGFGVGTDTQYF. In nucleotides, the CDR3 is TGTGCCAGCAGTGGCTTCGGTGTGGGCACAGATACGCAGTATTTT.

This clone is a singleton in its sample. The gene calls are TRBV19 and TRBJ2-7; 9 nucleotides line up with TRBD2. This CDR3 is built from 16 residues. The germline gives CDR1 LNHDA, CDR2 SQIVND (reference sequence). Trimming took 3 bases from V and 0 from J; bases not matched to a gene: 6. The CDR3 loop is CASSIRSGGPSYEQYF. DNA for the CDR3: TGTGCCAGTAGTATTCGGAGCGGGGGGCCCTCCTACGAGCAGTACTTC.

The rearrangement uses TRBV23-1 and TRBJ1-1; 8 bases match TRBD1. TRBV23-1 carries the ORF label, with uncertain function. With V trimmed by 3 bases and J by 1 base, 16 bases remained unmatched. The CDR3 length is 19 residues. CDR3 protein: CASSHFKPPGQAQNTEAFF. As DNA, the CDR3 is TGCGCCAGCAGTCATTTTAAACCCCCGGGACAGGCGCAGAACACTGAAGCTTTCTTT.

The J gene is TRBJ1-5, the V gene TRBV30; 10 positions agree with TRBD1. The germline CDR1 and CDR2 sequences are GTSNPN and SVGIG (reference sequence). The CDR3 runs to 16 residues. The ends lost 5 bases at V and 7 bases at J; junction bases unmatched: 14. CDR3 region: CAWEPRTGGIGQPQHF. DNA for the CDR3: TGTGCCTGGGAACCCCGGACAGGGGGAATAGGACAGCCCCAGCATTTT.

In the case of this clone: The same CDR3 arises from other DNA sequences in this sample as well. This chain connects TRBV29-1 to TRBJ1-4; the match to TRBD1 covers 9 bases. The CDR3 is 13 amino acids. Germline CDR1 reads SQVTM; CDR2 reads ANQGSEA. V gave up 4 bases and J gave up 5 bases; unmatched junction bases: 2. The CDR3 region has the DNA TGCAGCGTTGGGGGGACAGGGAATGAAAAACTGTTTTTT. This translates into CSVGGTGNEKLFF.

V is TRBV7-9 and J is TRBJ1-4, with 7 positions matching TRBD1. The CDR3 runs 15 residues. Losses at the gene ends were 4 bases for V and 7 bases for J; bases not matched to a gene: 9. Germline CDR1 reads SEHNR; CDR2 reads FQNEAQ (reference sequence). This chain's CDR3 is CASSSLTGWAEKLFF. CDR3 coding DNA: TGTGCCAGCAGCTCCCTGACAGGGTGGGCTGAAAAACTGTTTTTT.

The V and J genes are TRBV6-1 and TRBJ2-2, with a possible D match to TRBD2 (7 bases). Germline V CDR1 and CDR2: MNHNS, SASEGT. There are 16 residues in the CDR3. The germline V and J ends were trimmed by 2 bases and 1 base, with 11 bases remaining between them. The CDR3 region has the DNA TGTGCCAGCAGTGAAATCGGGGGGCGGAACACCGGGGAGCTGTTTTTT. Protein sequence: CASSEIGGRNTGELFF.

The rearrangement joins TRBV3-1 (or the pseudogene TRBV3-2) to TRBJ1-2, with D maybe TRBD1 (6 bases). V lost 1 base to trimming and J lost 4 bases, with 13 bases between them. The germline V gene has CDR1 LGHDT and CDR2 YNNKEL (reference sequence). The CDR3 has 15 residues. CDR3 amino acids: CASSQGIGGGYGYTF. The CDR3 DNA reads TGTGCCAGCAGCCAAGGAATAGGGGGTGGCTATGGCTACACCTTC.